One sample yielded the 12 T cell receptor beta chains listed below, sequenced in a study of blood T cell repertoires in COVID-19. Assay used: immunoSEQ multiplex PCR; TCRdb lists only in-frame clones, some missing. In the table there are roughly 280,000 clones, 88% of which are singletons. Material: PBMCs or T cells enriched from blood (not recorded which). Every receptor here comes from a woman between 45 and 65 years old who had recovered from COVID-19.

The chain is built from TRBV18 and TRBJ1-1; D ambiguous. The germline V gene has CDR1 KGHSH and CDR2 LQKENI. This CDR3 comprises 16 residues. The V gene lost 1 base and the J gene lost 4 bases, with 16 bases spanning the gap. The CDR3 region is CASSPQYTSGLTEAFF. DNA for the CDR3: TGTGCCAGCTCACCACAATACACTAGCGGTCTCACTGAAGCTTTCTTT.

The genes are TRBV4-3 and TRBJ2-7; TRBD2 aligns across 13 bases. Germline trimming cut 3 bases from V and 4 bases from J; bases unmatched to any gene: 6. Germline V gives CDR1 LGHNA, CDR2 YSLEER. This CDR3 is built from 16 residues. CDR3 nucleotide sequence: TGCGCCAGCAGCCAGGAGACTAGCGGGAGGATTTACGAGCAGTACTTC. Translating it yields CASSQETSGRIYEQYF.

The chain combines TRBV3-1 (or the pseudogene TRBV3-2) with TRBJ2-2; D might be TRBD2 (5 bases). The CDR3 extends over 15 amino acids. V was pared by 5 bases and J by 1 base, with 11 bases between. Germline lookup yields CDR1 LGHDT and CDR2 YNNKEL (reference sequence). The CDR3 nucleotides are TGTGCCAGCAGCTCCCCGGGAAGGAACACCGGGGAGCTGTTTTTT. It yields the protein CASSSPGRNTGELFF.

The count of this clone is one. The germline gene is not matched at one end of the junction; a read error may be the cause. The CDR3 coding sequence is TGTGCCAGCAGTTTGGGAGGGTCTAACTATGGCTACACCTTC. Amino acid sequence: CASSLGGSNYGYTF. The chain has TRBV5-4 and TRBJ1-2; no clear D gene. Germline V CDR1 and CDR2: SGHNT, YYREEE (reference sequence). The CDR3 runs 14 residues.

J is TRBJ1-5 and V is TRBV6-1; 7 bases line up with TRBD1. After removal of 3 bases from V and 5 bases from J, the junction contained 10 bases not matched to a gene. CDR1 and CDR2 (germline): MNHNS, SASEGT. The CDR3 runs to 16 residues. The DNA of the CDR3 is TGTGCCAGCAGTGAGAATAGACGGACAGGTTATCAGCCCCAGCATTTT. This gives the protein CASSENRRTGYQPQHF.

The CDR3 DNA reads TGCGCCAGCAGCTTGGGCAGATATAGGAGTATCACCTACAATGAGCAGTTCTTC. Its protein is CASSLGRYRSITYNEQFF. V usage is TRBV5-1 and J usage is TRBJ2-1; D ambiguous. Per the germline V gene, CDR1 is SGHRS and CDR2 is YFSETQ. The CDR3 spans 18 residues. Trimming left V 0 bases short and J 2 bases short, with 18 bases between.

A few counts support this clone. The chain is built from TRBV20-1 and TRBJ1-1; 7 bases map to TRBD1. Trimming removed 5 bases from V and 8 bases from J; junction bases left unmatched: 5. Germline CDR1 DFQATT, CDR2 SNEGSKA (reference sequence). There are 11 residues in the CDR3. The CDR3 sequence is CSAEMGQEAFF. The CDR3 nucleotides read TGCAGTGCTGAGATGGGACAGGAAGCTTTCTTT.

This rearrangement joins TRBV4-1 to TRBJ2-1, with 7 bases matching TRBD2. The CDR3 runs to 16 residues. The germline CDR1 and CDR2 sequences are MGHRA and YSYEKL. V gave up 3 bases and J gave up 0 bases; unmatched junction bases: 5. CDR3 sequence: CASSHPSGFSYNEQFF. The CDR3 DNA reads TGCGCCAGCAGCCATCCTAGCGGATTCTCCTACAATGAGCAGTTCTTC.

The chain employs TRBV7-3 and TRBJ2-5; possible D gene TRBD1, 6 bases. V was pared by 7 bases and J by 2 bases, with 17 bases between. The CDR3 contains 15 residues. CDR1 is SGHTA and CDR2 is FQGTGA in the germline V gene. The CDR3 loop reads CASTLGAGKQETQYF. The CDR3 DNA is TGTGCCAGCACCCTGGGGGCGGGCAAACAAGAGACCCAGTACTTC. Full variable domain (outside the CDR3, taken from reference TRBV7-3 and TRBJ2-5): GAGVSQTPSNKVTEKGKYVELRCDPISGHTALYWYRQSLGQGPEFLIYFQGTGAADDSGLPNDRFFAVRPEGSVSTLKIQRTERGDSAVYLCASTLGAGKQETQYFGPGTRLLVL.

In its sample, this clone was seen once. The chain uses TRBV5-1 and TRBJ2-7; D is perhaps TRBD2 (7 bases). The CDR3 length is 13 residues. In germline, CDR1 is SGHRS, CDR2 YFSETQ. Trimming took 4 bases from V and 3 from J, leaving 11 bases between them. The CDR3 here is CASSKGGGYEQYF. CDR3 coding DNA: TGCGCCAGCAGCAAGGGGGGGGGCTACGAGCAGTACTTC.

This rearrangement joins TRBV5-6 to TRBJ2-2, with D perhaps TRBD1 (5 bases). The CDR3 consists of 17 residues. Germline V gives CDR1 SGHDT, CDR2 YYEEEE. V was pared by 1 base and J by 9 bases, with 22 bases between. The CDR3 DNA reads TGTGCCAGCAGCTTGCGACGGACATCACTACACGCCAGGGAGCTGTTTTTT. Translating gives CASSLRRTSLHARELFF.

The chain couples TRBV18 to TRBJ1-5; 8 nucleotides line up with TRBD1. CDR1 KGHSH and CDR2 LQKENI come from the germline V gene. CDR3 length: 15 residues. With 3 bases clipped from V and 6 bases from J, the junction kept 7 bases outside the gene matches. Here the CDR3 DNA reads TGTGCCAGCTCACCCCAGGGGGCTGAAATTCAGCCCCAGCATTTT. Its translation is CASSPQGAEIQPQHF.